The T cell receptor beta chain described here comes from a study of blood T cell repertoires in COVID-19. Germline CDR1 is SEHNR and CDR2 is FQNEAQ (reference sequence). V lost 1 base to trimming and J lost 10 bases; unmatched junction nucleotides: 16. The CDR3 sequence is 18 residues long. Libraries were prepared by immunoSEQ multiplex PCR; TCRdb keeps only in-frame clonotypes and omits some of them. Here the sample spans a few hundred thousand clones, around 89% being singletons. The sample taken for sequencing was PBMCs or T cells enriched from blood (not recorded which). The genes are TRBV7-9 and TRBJ2-1; 10 bases match TRBD2. The receptor's source is a woman under 30 with acute COVID-19. The CDR3 region is CASSLGSPGTSARGEQFF. The DNA of the CDR3 is TGTGCCAGCAGCTTAGGATCCCCCGGGACTAGCGCCCGAGGGGAGCAGTTCTTC.